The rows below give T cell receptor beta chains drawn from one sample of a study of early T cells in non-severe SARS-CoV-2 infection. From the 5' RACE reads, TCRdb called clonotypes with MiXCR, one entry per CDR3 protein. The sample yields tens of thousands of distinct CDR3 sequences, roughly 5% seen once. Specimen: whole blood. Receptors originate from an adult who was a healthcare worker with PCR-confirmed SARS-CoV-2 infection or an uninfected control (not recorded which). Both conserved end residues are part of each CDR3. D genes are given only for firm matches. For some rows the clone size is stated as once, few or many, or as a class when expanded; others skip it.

TGTGCCAGCAGCCCTTCAGGGGGCGGTCAGCCCCAGCATTTT,CASSPSGGGQPQHF,TRBV7-9,TRBJ1-5,TRBD1,many
TGTGCCAGCAGCCTTACAGGGGACACTGAAGCTTTCTTT,CASSLTGDTEAFF,TRBV7-8,TRBJ1-1,TRBD1,few
TGCGCCAGCAGTGCCGCGCTCACTGAGCAGTTCTTC,CASSAALTEQFF,TRBV10-2,TRBJ2-1,.,.
TGCAGCCCCCTCTACGAGCAGTACTTC,CSPLYEQYF,TRBV29-1,TRBJ2-7,.,few
TGTGCCAGCAGTTACTGGGCAGGAAGCTCTGGGGCCAACGTCCTGACTTTC,CASSYWAGSSGANVLTF,TRBV6-5,TRBJ2-6,.,.
TGTGCCAGCAGCTTAGGGGACAGGGGAAAGGGGAACACTGAAGCTTTCTTT,CASSLGDRGKGNTEAFF,TRBV11-3,TRBJ1-1,TRBD1,few
TGTGCCAGCAGGGTATCGGAAAGCACAGATACGCAGTATTTT,CASRVSESTDTQYF,TRBV4-2,TRBJ2-3,.,many
TGTGCCAGCACCCTGAACACTGAAGCTTTCTTT,CASTLNTEAFF,TRBV6-6,TRBJ1-1,.,.
TGTGCCAGCAGCCAAGGGCCTTTAAGCACAGATACGCAGTATTTT,CASSQGPLSTDTQYF,TRBV3-1,TRBJ2-3,.,many
TGTGCCAGCAGCCTCCTGGACACCGGGGAGCTGTTTTTT,CASSLLDTGELFF,TRBV3-1,TRBJ2-2,.,many
TGTGCCTGGAGTGTAAACAGGGCAACTGAAGCTTTCTTT,CAWSVNRATEAFF,TRBV30,TRBJ1-1,.,many
TGTGCCAGCAGGGACTCCGAGATGAGCTCCTACAATGAGCAGTTCTTC,CASRDSEMSSYNEQFF,TRBV6-1,TRBJ2-1,.,.
TGTGCCAGCAGCTTTCAGTGGGGCTCCTACAATGAGCAGTTCTTC,CASSFQWGSYNEQFF,TRBV7-2,TRBJ2-1,.,.
TGTGCCAGCAGCGTACACTCGTCGGTTGGCTACAATGAGCAGTTCTTC,CASSVHSSVGYNEQFF,TRBV11-2,TRBJ2-1,.,.
TGTGCCAGCGAAGGGACAGCAAGAGGCTACACCTTC,CASEGTARGYTF,TRBV6-6,TRBJ1-2,TRBD1,few
TGCGCCAGCAGCCAGGGAGGTAGGTCCACAGATACGCAGTATTTT,CASSQGGRSTDTQYF,TRBV5-1,TRBJ2-3,.,many
TGTGCCAGCAGCCCCCATCCCAGAGAGACCCAGTACTTC,CASSPHPRETQYF,TRBV7-2,TRBJ2-5,.,.
TGTGCCAGCAGCTTCGAGAGGGTCCAAGAGACCCAGTACTTC,CASSFERVQETQYF,TRBV11-2,TRBJ2-5,.,many
TGTGCCAGCAGCTTAACTTGGACAGAGGGCTACACCTTC,CASSLTWTEGYTF,TRBV11-2,TRBJ1-2,.,many
TGTGCCAGCAGTTATACACGGGGCACTGAAGCTTTCTTT,CASSYTRGTEAFF,TRBV6-2/TRBV6-3,TRBJ1-1,.,few
TGTGCCAGCAGGGGCCGGTCTTACTCTGGAAACACCATATATTTT,CASRGRSYSGNTIYF,TRBV6-2/TRBV6-3,TRBJ1-3,.,many
TGCAGTGCTGAAGGGGGCGGGAGGGCCTACGAGCAGTACTTC,CSAEGGGRAYEQYF,TRBV20-1,TRBJ2-7,TRBD2,many